This TCR beta chain is drawn from a study of blood T cells in healthy people across ages. Study-level results: Relative to aged donors, long-lived donors carried more naive CD4+ cells and displayed higher diversity.

RNA extraction gave at least 5.5 micrograms of total RNA per sample. The CDR3 runs 15 residues. Germline V gives CDR1 SGHAT, CDR2 FQNNGV. V dropped 4 bases and J dropped 5; count of bases not matched to a gene: 9. Then a second PCR, running roughly 6 to 12 cycles, was carried out with a sample-barcoded 5' primer and a J-beta primer mix. TCRdb re-called the 5' RACE reads through MiXCR, storing one row per CDR3 protein. This table holds some 1.8 million distinct CDR3 sequences, roughly two fifths found once. Notes on this clonotype: Its matching antigen is unknown.

The sample taken for sequencing was blood. The sequence derives from a human donor in good health. V usage is TRBV11-2 and J usage is TRBJ2-5; 8 bases agree with TRBD2. The CDR3 is CASSSTGGFLETQYF. The CDR3 DNA reads TGTGCCAGCAGCTCCACGGGGGGGTTTTTGGAGACCCAGTACTTC.